These T cell receptor beta chains were read from a single sample in a study of molecular identifiers for immune sequencing clone quantification. TCRdb passed the PCR reads through MiXCR, listing each CDR3 protein once. The top ten clones hold around 1.5% of a sample with roughly 71,000 distinct CDR3 sequences, around a sixth of them seen once. Sample: naive CD8+ T cells from blood, with Jurkat cell RNA spiked in. Receptors were obtained from a human donor in good health. Some libraries in this study had Jurkat cell RNA spiked in. The CDR3 runs from the conserved cysteine through the conserved F or W. D genes are given only for firm matches. Clone size is shown for a subset of rows, as once, few, many or a class of expanded clone.

d_gene: NA; abundance: NA; j_gene: TRBJ2-3; v_gene: TRBV27; CDR3nt: TGTGCCAGCAGTTTATCGGCGGGAAGGCCTACAGATACGCAGTATTTT; CDR3aa: CASSLSAGRPTDTQYF
d_gene: TRBD2; abundance: many; j_gene: TRBJ2-5; v_gene: TRBV6-6; CDR3nt: TGTGCCAGCAGTTACGGAACTAGCGGGGAACAAGAGACCCAGTACTTC; CDR3aa: CASSYGTSGEQETQYF
d_gene: NA; abundance: many; j_gene: TRBJ1-5; v_gene: TRBV30; CDR3nt: TGTGCCTGGAGTGTCTCCGGGGACCAGCCCCAGCATTTT; CDR3aa: CAWSVSGDQPQHF
d_gene: NA; abundance: NA; j_gene: TRBJ2-7; v_gene: TRBV27; CDR3nt: TGTGCCAGCAGTCCCCTAGCGCCAGCGACCGAGCAGTACTTC; CDR3aa: CASSPLAPATEQYF
d_gene: NA; abundance: many; j_gene: TRBJ2-7; v_gene: TRBV10-3; CDR3nt: TGTGCCATCAGTGACCCCAGTTTTTCCGTGTGCGAGCAGTACTTC; CDR3aa: CAISDPSFSVCEQYF
d_gene: NA; abundance: NA; j_gene: TRBJ2-3; v_gene: TRBV13; CDR3nt: TGTGCCAGCAGCTTAGAAGGGACTAGCACAGATACGCAGTATTTT; CDR3aa: CASSLEGTSTDTQYF
d_gene: NA; abundance: many; j_gene: TRBJ2-3; v_gene: TRBV19; CDR3nt: TGTGCCAGTAGCACCCTTGTTACTCCTAGCACAGATACGCAGTATTTT; CDR3aa: CASSTLVTPSTDTQYF
d_gene: TRBD2; abundance: NA; j_gene: TRBJ2-7; v_gene: TRBV27; CDR3nt: TGTGCCAGCAGTCTTACCCAACCAGCGGGAGTATACGAGCAGTACTTC; CDR3aa: CASSLTQPAGVYEQYF
d_gene: TRBD2; abundance: many; j_gene: TRBJ2-1; v_gene: TRBV19; CDR3nt: TGTGCCAGTAGTATGGGGGGGTCCTACAATGAGCAGTTCTTC; CDR3aa: CASSMGGSYNEQFF
d_gene: TRBD2; abundance: many; j_gene: TRBJ2-7; v_gene: TRBV20-1; CDR3nt: TGCAGTGCTAGCTCCGATGTAGGGACTAGCGCCTACGAGCAGTACTTC; CDR3aa: CSASSDVGTSAYEQYF
d_gene: TRBD1; abundance: few; j_gene: TRBJ2-4; v_gene: TRBV19; CDR3nt: TGTGCCAGTAGTATGGGGACAGGAGGAAACATTCAGTACTTC; CDR3aa: CASSMGTGGNIQYF
d_gene: NA; abundance: many; j_gene: TRBJ1-2; v_gene: TRBV29-1; CDR3nt: TGCAGCGTTGAACTGCCTACTAACTATGGCTACACCTTC; CDR3aa: CSVELPTNYGYTF
d_gene: NA; abundance: many; j_gene: TRBJ1-6; v_gene: TRBV4-1; CDR3nt: TGCGCCAGCAGCCCAGGGTCCCAAAATTCACCCCTCCACTTT; CDR3aa: CASSPGSQNSPLHF
d_gene: TRBD2; abundance: many; j_gene: TRBJ2-3; v_gene: TRBV27; CDR3nt: TGTGCCAGCAGTACCCTGTTTAGCGGGAGTAGTACAGATACGCAGTATTTT; CDR3aa: CASSTLFSGSSTDTQYF
d_gene: NA; abundance: many; j_gene: TRBJ2-2; v_gene: TRBV9; CDR3nt: TGTGCCAGCAGCCGCCCCTCCGGGTCTGGTGACGCCGGGGAGCTGTTTTTT; CDR3aa: CASSRPSGSGDAGELFF
d_gene: NA; abundance: few; j_gene: TRBJ2-3; v_gene: TRBV12-3/TRBV12-4; CDR3nt: TGTGCCAGCAGTCCGATCGGCACAGATACGCAGTATTTT; CDR3aa: CASSPIGTDTQYF
d_gene: NA; abundance: many; j_gene: TRBJ2-5; v_gene: TRBV28; CDR3nt: TGTGCCAGCAGTTTAACAGGGGAGGGAATCGGAGAGACCCAGTACTTC; CDR3aa: CASSLTGEGIGETQYF
d_gene: NA; abundance: many; j_gene: TRBJ2-2; v_gene: TRBV29-1; CDR3nt: TGCAGCGTTGTTTTGCCCTCGAACACCGGGGAGCTGTTTTTT; CDR3aa: CSVVLPSNTGELFF
d_gene: TRBD2; abundance: many; j_gene: TRBJ2-7; v_gene: TRBV29-1; CDR3nt: TGCAGCGTTGGTAGCGGGAATGGGGACGAGCAGTACTTC; CDR3aa: CSVGSGNGDEQYF
d_gene: NA; abundance: many; j_gene: TRBJ2-4; v_gene: TRBV7-9; CDR3nt: TGTGCCAGCAGCAGCCCCGAGACCCTAGCCAAAAACATTCAGTACTTC; CDR3aa: CASSSPETLAKNIQYF
d_gene: TRBD2; abundance: many; j_gene: TRBJ2-7; v_gene: TRBV20-1; CDR3nt: TGCAGTGCTACGAGGCTAGCGGGAGGTCGGGACGAGCAGTACTTC; CDR3aa: CSATRLAGGRDEQYF
d_gene: NA; abundance: many; j_gene: TRBJ2-7; v_gene: TRBV28; CDR3nt: TGTGCCAGCAGTTCCCCTGGATACGAGCAGTACTTC; CDR3aa: CASSSPGYEQYF
d_gene: NA; abundance: many; j_gene: TRBJ2-7; v_gene: TRBV2; CDR3nt: TGTGCCAGCAGTGAAGTCAGGGTAGCAGTCGAGCAGTACTTC; CDR3aa: CASSEVRVAVEQYF
d_gene: NA; abundance: NA; j_gene: TRBJ2-7; v_gene: TRBV10-3; CDR3nt: TGTGCCATCAGTGATGGGGACCTCAACTCCTACGAGCAGTACTTC; CDR3aa: CAISDGDLNSYEQYF
d_gene: NA; abundance: many; j_gene: TRBJ2-7; v_gene: TRBV4-1; CDR3nt: TGCGCCAGCAGCCAATTACTAGCAGCCCTCTACGAGCAGTACTTC; CDR3aa: CASSQLLAALYEQYF
d_gene: NA; abundance: many; j_gene: TRBJ2-7; v_gene: TRBV7-8; CDR3nt: TGTGCCAGCAGCTTAGTTTTGTTCGGGGACCACTCCTACGAGCAGTACTTC; CDR3aa: CASSLVLFGDHSYEQYF
d_gene: NA; abundance: many; j_gene: TRBJ2-7; v_gene: TRBV2; CDR3nt: TGTGCAATCCGTGGCCCCCGGAGCGAGCAGTACTTC; CDR3aa: CAIRGPRSEQYF
d_gene: NA; abundance: few; j_gene: TRBJ2-1; v_gene: TRBV4-2; CDR3nt: TGTGCCAGCAGCCAAGGAGAGCGGGTTTCCCCCTACAATGAGCAGTTCTTC; CDR3aa: CASSQGERVSPYNEQFF
d_gene: TRBD2; abundance: few; j_gene: TRBJ2-4; v_gene: TRBV2; CDR3nt: TGTGCCAGCTTGCTGGCGGGAGGGTCTGACATTCAGTACTTC; CDR3aa: CASLLAGGSDIQYF